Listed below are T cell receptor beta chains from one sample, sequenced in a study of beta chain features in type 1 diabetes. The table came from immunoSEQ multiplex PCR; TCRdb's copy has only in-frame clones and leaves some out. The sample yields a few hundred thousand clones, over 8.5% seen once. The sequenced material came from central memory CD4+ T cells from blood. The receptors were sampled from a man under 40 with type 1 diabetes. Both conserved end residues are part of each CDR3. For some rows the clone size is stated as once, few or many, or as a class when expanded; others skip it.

CASSQGGAGASNYGYTF,TRBJ1-2,TRBV4-2,NA,17
CASSRKSRNGYTF,TRBJ1-2,TRBV28,few,13
CASSKMGTGELFF,TRBJ2-2,TRBV9,NA,13
CASSGWGASGNTIYF,TRBJ1-3,TRBV4-2,NA,15
CARWTVRPYEQYF,TRBJ2-7,TRBV6-5,NA,13
CASSEYPEATYEQYF,TRBJ2-7,TRBV2,NA,15
CASSPHRTGWAFF,TRBJ1-1,TRBV9,NA,13
CASMAQETQYF,TRBJ2-5,TRBV5-1,few,11
CASSSSGYYEQYF,TRBJ2-7,TRBV7-2,NA,13
CASSIYGRAYSNQPQHF,TRBJ1-5,TRBV19,few,17
CASWGSISGNTIYF,TRBJ1-3,TRBV7-9,NA,14
CASSLTSGTVYEQFF,TRBJ2-1,TRBV5-1,few,15
CASSLGETQYF,TRBJ2-5,TRBV11-2,few,11
CASSQVGRSRHEQYF,TRBJ2-7,TRBV4-1,many,15
CASTQDRGNIQYF,TRBJ2-4,TRBV5-1,NA,13
CASSHGTALNTGELFF,TRBJ2-2,TRBV7-2,once,16
CASRPGTGTDTQYF,TRBJ2-3,TRBV5-6,few,14
CASNFETGNTIYF,TRBJ1-3,TRBV6-1,NA,13
CAISHSGPGLAGGLQYF,TRBJ2-5,TRBV10-3,NA,17
CASSLAGVQETQYF,TRBJ2-5,TRBV7-9,NA,14
CASSIGSGGGTQYF,TRBJ2-5,TRBV19,few,14
CASSRTTSLSSSGANVLTF,TRBJ2-6,TRBV9,NA,19
CASSGDGWNTEAFF,TRBJ1-1,TRBV28,NA,14
CAISRGSGRADDEQYF,TRBJ2-7,TRBV10-3,NA,16
CASSFQRGGQAGELFF,TRBJ2-2,TRBV7-2,many,16
CASSPGFEKRQFF,TRBJ2-1,TRBV11-3,few,13
CAISERPSGSTDTQYF,TRBJ2-3,TRBV10-3,many,16
CASSVRLDTDTQYF,TRBJ2-3,TRBV2,many,14
CASSSRTSGSYNEQFF,TRBJ2-1,TRBV19,NA,16
CASSLDQDWNQPQHF,TRBJ1-5,TRBV7-2,NA,15
CASSFVADTEAFF,TRBJ1-1,TRBV7-3,NA,13
CASSFFGNTEAFF,TRBJ1-1,TRBV5-1,few,13
CAWSRGRANLADTQYF,TRBJ2-3,TRBV30,NA,16